This TCR beta chain was recorded in a study of response to subunit inactivated influenza vaccine. Study-level points and caveats: The authors put forward the suggestion that each seasonal influenza vaccination may bring in only a limited number of new T cells.

TCRdb ran MiXCR on the RT-PCR reads and lists one entry per CDR3 protein. The sample records 860,000 or so distinct CDR3 sequences, 20% to 25% being singletons. CDR1 is SGHNT, CDR2 YYREEE, per germline (reference sequence). Trimming stripped 9 bases from V and 2 bases from J, with 19 bases between. CDR3 length equals 15 residues. Comment on this clonotype: As yet, its antigen is unknown.

This rearrangement joins TRBV5-4 to TRBJ2-3; D unresolved. The sample consisted of PBMCs from blood, taken about 5 days after vaccination. This receptor was taken from a man between 50 and 59 years old who received an inactivated influenza vaccine. The CDR3 bases are TGTGCCACCTCGGAGAATTGGAGCCCCACAGATACGCAGTATTTT. Its protein product is CATSENWSPTDTQYF.